The 31 T cell receptor beta chains below were found in one sample sequenced in a study of blood T cells in healthy people across ages. The use of a sample-barcoded 5' primer and a J-beta primer mix characterized a second PCR of 7 to 11 cycles. TCRdb ran MiXCR on the 5' RACE reads and lists one entry per CDR3 protein. This sample has almost 800,000 distinct CDR3 sequences, with about 62% found just once. Sample: blood. Source of these receptors: a man aged 30-40 years in good health.

This chain connects TRBV29-1 to TRBJ2-1; TRBD2 agrees at 9 bases. CDR3 length: 13 residues. CDR1 is SQVTM, CDR2 ANQGSEA, per germline. Trimming removed 3 bases from V and 9 bases from J; junction bases left unmatched: 6. CDR3 in amino acids: CSVDEREATEQFF. The CDR3 nucleotides read TGCAGCGTTGACGAGCGGGAGGCTACTGAGCAGTTCTTC.

This clonotype was seen a few times. The chain is built from TRBV11-2 and TRBJ2-1; D perhaps matches TRBD2 (5 bases). Germline V gene lookup returns CDR1 SGHAT and CDR2 FQNNGV. This CDR3 contains 13 residues. V lost 4 bases and J 9 bases, leaving 13 bases between the germline ends. CDR3: CASSSFSEGEQFF. The CDR3 DNA is TGTGCCAGCAGCTCATTCAGCGAGGGTGAGCAGTTCTTC.

DNA for the CDR3: TGTGCCAGCAGTTTAATCTCGGAGAGGGAAAAACTGTTTTTT. Encoded protein: CASSLISEREKLFF. This chain links TRBV27 with TRBJ1-4, with no clear D. Trimming stripped 2 bases from V and 8 bases from J, with 12 bases between. Germline V gene data show CDR1 as MNHEY and CDR2 as SMNVEV (reference sequence). The CDR3 spans 14 residues.

The rearrangement joins TRBV6-4 to TRBJ1-2; D gene unclear. The V gene lost 3 bases and the J gene lost 8 bases, with 16 bases spanning the gap. Germline V gene data show CDR1 as MRHNA and CDR2 as SNTAGT. This CDR3 is 14 amino acids long. The CDR3 nucleotides read TGTGCCAGCAGTGATCCCCTCCGGGCCCCGGGCTACACCTTC. Its translation: CASSDPLRAPGYTF.

This clonotype turned up a few times. The chain employs TRBV4-2 and TRBJ2-7; D possibly corresponds to TRBD1 (6 bases). Germline CDR1 and CDR2: LGHNA and YNFKEQ. CDR3 length: 14 amino acids. V lost 5 bases, J lost 5 bases, and 16 bases lay in between. In nucleotides, the CDR3 is TGTGCCAGCAGCGCCGGAACAGGGCCCCACGAGCAGTACTTC. It is translated as CASSAGTGPHEQYF.

This clonotype was seen more than once but under ten times. The V gene is TRBV20-1, the J gene TRBJ2-7; a weak D match, TRBD2 (6 bases). The germline V gene encodes CDR1 DFQATT and CDR2 SNEGSKA (reference sequence). This CDR3 region has 14 residues. V lost 5 bases to trimming and J lost 6 bases, with 20 bases between them. In DNA form, the CDR3 reads TGCAGTGCTTTTGGAGGGGCGATAGACAGCGAGCAGTACTTC. As protein: CSAFGGAIDSEQYF.

This clonotype occurred a few times. V and J are TRBV27 and TRBJ1-2; no firm D call. Germline loops: CDR1 MNHEY, CDR2 SMNVEV (reference sequence). The CDR3 runs to 14 residues. V lost 7 bases, J lost 8 bases, and 20 bases lay in between. CDR3 nucleotides: TGTGCCAGCACCCAGAACGGGAGATATGGGGGCTACACCTTC. Amino acid sequence: CASTQNGRYGGYTF.

This clonotype was counted once. The V and J genes are TRBV25-1 and TRBJ2-5, with no clear D. Germline V gene sequence: CDR1 MGHDK, CDR2 SYGVNS. Trimming cost V 10 bases and J 2 bases, with 8 bases left between them. The length of the CDR3 is 11 residues. The CDR3 protein is CATEKQETQYF. CDR3 coding DNA: TGTGCCACCGAGAAACAAGAGACCCAGTACTTC. Supplemented by reference TRBV25-1 and TRBJ2-5, the full variable domain reads EADIYQTPRYLVIGTGKKITLECSQTMGHDKMYWYQQDPGMELHLIHYSYGVNSTEKGDLSSESTVSRIRTEHFPLTLESARPSHTSQYLCATEKQETQYFGPGTRLLVL.

In its sample, this clonotype was seen a few times. J is TRBJ2-5 and V is TRBV9; TRBD2 agrees at 7 bases. The end of the DNA fits TRBJ2-4 better, so the J call may be wrong. Germline-derived CDR1 and CDR2 are SGDLS and YYNGEE. CDR3 length equals 15 residues. The CDR3: CASSGGAGAKNIQYF. CDR3 DNA sequence: TGTGCCAGCAGCGGAGGGGCGGGAGCTAAAAACATTCAGTACTTC.

This chain links TRBV28 with TRBJ1-5; D perhaps matches TRBD1 (5 bases). Germline CDR1 reads MDHEN; CDR2 reads SYDVKM. The CDR3 sequence is 17 residues long. The V and J ends lost 3 bases and 0 bases respectively, with 15 bases between them. The CDR3 loop is CASSFFSQGNSNQPQHF. The CDR3 DNA reads as TGTGCCAGCAGTTTCTTTTCGCAGGGCAATAGCAATCAGCCCCAGCATTTT.

This clonotype has more than one count but fewer than ten. V and J are TRBV18 and TRBJ1-4, with 11 nucleotides matching TRBD1. CDR3 size: 17 residues. The germline V gene has CDR1 KGHSH and CDR2 LQKENI. The J segment lost 3 bases and the V segment lost 3 bases, leaving 6 bases of the junction unmatched. The CDR3 DNA follows: TGTGCCAGCTCACCGATCGGGACAGGGGGGGCTAATGAAAAACTGTTTTTT. Translated: CASSPIGTGGANEKLFF.

This clonotype showed up just a few times. This chain joins TRBV30 and TRBJ2-5; 7 bases are shared with TRBD2. The CDR3 totals 11 residues. V was pared by 5 bases and J by 4 bases, with 1 base of the junction left unmatched. Germline loops: CDR1 GTSNPN, CDR2 SVGIG (reference sequence). Here the CDR3 DNA reads TGTGCCTGGGGGACTACAGAGACCCAGTACTTC. Protein sequence: CAWGTTETQYF.

This clonotype was seen ten or more times. This chain uses TRBV29-1 with TRBJ2-2; TRBD1 matches 10 bases. Looked up from germline, CDR1 is SQVTM and CDR2 is ANQGSEA. The CDR3 totals 13 residues. Trimming removed 7 bases from V and 6 bases from J; junction bases left unmatched: 5. The CDR3 DNA is TGCAGCGCTGGGACAGGGGAGGCCGGGGAGCTGTTTTTT. Its protein is CSAGTGEAGELFF.

The J gene is TRBJ2-5, the V gene TRBV5-6; D gene uncertain. Per germline, CDR1 SGHDT and CDR2 YYEEEE. The CDR3 is 12 amino acids. V was shortened by 3 bases and J by 3 bases, with 6 bases between the two germline ends. CDR3 DNA: TGTGCCAGCAGCTCATGGGAAGAGACCCAGTACTTC. Its protein is CASSSWEETQYF.

V is TRBV28 and J is TRBJ1-1, with D possibly matching TRBD1 (5 bases). The V and J ends lost 6 bases and 0 bases respectively, with 14 bases between them. From germline, CDR1 is MDHEN and CDR2 SYDVKM. CDR3 length: 15 amino acids. The chain's CDR3 is CASSRGRAMNTEAFF. DNA of the CDR3: TGTGCCAGCAGCCGGGGACGGGCTATGAACACTGAAGCTTTCTTT.

The chain links TRBV6-1 to TRBJ2-2; D is possibly TRBD2 (6 bases). The CDR3 consists of 15 residues. V lost 5 bases and J lost 6, with 16 bases in between. Germline CDR1 is MNHNS and CDR2 is SASEGT. The CDR3 bases are TGTGCCAGCAGTCCCGGGACTGGAGGGGCCGGGGAGCTGTTTTTT. It specifies CASSPGTGGAGELFF.

The rearrangement joins TRBV7-2 to TRBJ1-2; tentative D call: TRBD1 (6 bases). Trimming took 3 bases from V and 4 from J, leaving 18 bases between them. This CDR3 region has 16 residues. Per germline, CDR1 SGHTA and CDR2 FQGNSA. The CDR3 DNA reads TGTGCCAGCAGCTTGGACAGTACGACCCCCTCCTATGGCTACACCTTC. As protein: CASSLDSTTPSYGYTF.

This clonotype showed up just a few times. The rearrangement joins TRBV29-1 to TRBJ2-1; the D gene is possibly TRBD1 (5 bases). Trimming removed 7 bases at V and 3 bases at J, with 10 bases between. The CDR3 spans 12 residues. Germline V gene sequence: CDR1 SQVTM, CDR2 ANQGSEA. CDR3: CSAGFNYNEQFF. The CDR3 DNA is TGCAGCGCAGGGTTTAACTACAATGAGCAGTTCTTC.

CDR3 sequence reads: CASRPRDPNYEQYF. In DNA form, the CDR3 reads TGTGCCAGCAGACCCCGGGACCCCAACTACGAGCAGTACTTC. The V call is TRBV6-6, the J call TRBJ2-7, with D perhaps matching TRBD1 or TRBD2 (5 bases each). The germline V gene has CDR1 MNHNY and CDR2 SVGAGI (reference sequence). This CDR3 is built from 14 residues. V lost 6 bases, J lost 3 bases, and 15 bases lay in between.

The chain couples TRBV30 to TRBJ1-5, with no clear D. Germline V gene lookup returns CDR1 GTSNPN and CDR2 SVGIG (reference sequence). V was trimmed by 2 bases and J by 2 bases, leaving 10 bases between them. The length of the CDR3 is 14 residues. The CDR3, as DNA: TGTGCCTGGAGTCGTGGGAATCGCAATCAGCCCCAGCATTTT. Residues: CAWSRGNRNQPQHF.

This CDR3 is CASSLDPVTGGYEQYF. CDR3 coding DNA: TGTGCCAGCAGCTTAGATCCCGTGACTGGCGGCTACGAGCAGTACTTC. The chain has TRBV11-2 and TRBJ2-7; no reliable D call. V was trimmed by 0 bases and J by 3 bases, leaving 15 bases between them. The CDR3 covers 16 residues. CDR1 SGHAT and CDR2 FQNNGV come from the germline V gene.

This clonotype was detected only a few times. This chain uses TRBV29-1 with TRBJ1-1; no clear D. The CDR3 is 9 amino acids. Trimming cost V 5 bases and J 11 bases, with 9 bases left between them. The germline V gene has CDR1 SQVTM and CDR2 ANQGSEA. CDR3 nucleotide sequence: TGCAGCGTTCCGGGGTTGGCTTTCTTT. Translating gives CSVPGLAFF.

This clonotype has a single count. This chain joins TRBV20-1 and TRBJ1-6, with D possibly TRBD1 on 6 matching bases. The germline gives CDR1 DFQATT, CDR2 SNEGSKA (reference sequence). The CDR3 length is 13 residues. V was pared by 1 base and J by 10 bases, with 11 bases between. The CDR3 coding sequence is TGCAGTGCTAGAGCGCAGGGGTTATCACCCCTCCACTTT. This codes for CSARAQGLSPLHF.

A single count supports this clonotype. The chain has TRBV7-2 and TRBJ1-3, with TRBD1 as a possible D gene (5 bases). V lost 0 bases to trimming and J lost 1 base, with 10 bases between them. The CDR3 consists of 16 residues. Per germline, CDR1 SGHTA and CDR2 FQGNSA. CDR3 protein: CASSLAQAGSGNTIYF. CDR3 sequence (DNA): TGTGCCAGCAGCTTAGCGCAGGCAGGGTCTGGAAACACCATATATTTT. Full variable domain (outside the CDR3, taken from reference TRBV7-2 and TRBJ1-3): GAGVSQSPSNKVTEKGKDVELRCDPISGHTALYWYRQSLGQGLEFLIYFQGNSAPDKSGLPSDRFSAERTGGSVSTLTIQRTQQEDSAVYLCASSLAQAGSGNTIYFGEGSWLTVV.

As concerns this clonotype: One junction end does not reproduce the germline sequence, and a read error may be involved. The gene calls are TRBV7-7 and TRBJ2-1; tentatively, D is TRBD1 or TRBD2 (5 bases each). CDR1 is SSHAT and CDR2 is FNYEAQ in the germline V gene (reference sequence). The CDR3 is 15 amino acids. The CDR3 DNA reads as TGTGCTAGCAGCGTCAGCTCAGGGTGGGAGAGTGAGCAGTTCTTC. This sequence encodes CASSVSSGWESEQFF.

The chain uses TRBV7-2 and TRBJ2-3; D is uncertain. Germline CDR1 SGHTA, CDR2 FQGNSA. The CDR3 sequence is 14 residues long. Trimming pared 4 bases from V and 2 bases from J, leaving 10 bases between. CDR3 loop: CASSWRLNTDTQYF. CDR3 nucleotides: TGTGCCAGCAGCTGGAGACTGAACACAGATACGCAGTATTTT.

The gene calls are TRBV6-5 and TRBJ1-1, with D perhaps TRBD1 (6 bases). Deletions cut 6 bases from V and 1 base from J, with 12 bases between. This CDR3 contains 14 residues. Germline V gene lookup returns CDR1 MNHEY and CDR2 SVGAGI. The CDR3 region has the DNA TGTGCCAGCAGACTACAGGGCGAGAACACTGAAGCTTTCTTT. Translating it yields CASRLQGENTEAFF.

The chain carries TRBV3-1 and TRBJ2-7; TRBD2 might be the D (5 bases). The CDR3 sequence is 16 residues long. In germline, CDR1 is LGHDT, CDR2 YNNKEL (reference sequence). The V end was cut by 1 base, the J end by 1 base, with 14 bases between. The CDR3 protein is CASSQGHRGSSYEQYF. The CDR3 DNA reads TGTGCCAGCAGCCAAGGTCACAGAGGGAGTTCCTACGAGCAGTACTTC.

CDR3 DNA: TGCAGTGCTTGGATCCAGGGAGTGAACACTGAAGCTTTCTTT. This gives the protein CSAWIQGVNTEAFF. The chain has TRBV20-1 and TRBJ1-1; perhaps TRBD1 as D (5 bases). V was shortened by 5 bases and J by 0 bases, with 13 bases between the two germline ends. CDR3 length equals 14 residues. In germline, CDR1 is DFQATT, CDR2 SNEGSKA (reference sequence).

The table lists this clonotype with a few counts. The rearrangement joins TRBV7-2 to TRBJ1-5; 9 bases agree with TRBD1. This CDR3 is 15 amino acids long. The V gene end was trimmed by 2 bases and the J gene end by 6 bases; junction bases not matched to a gene: 5. Germline CDR1 reads SGHTA; CDR2 reads FQGNSA. The CDR3 spells CASSLTGQGVQPQHF. CDR3 DNA sequence: TGTGCCAGCAGCTTAACGGGACAGGGAGTTCAGCCCCAGCATTTT.

This clonotype turned up a few times. The CDR3 loop reads CASSQVKGFGYTF. The CDR3 coding sequence is TGTGCCAGCAGCCAAGTAAAGGGTTTTGGCTACACCTTC. This chain joins TRBV4-2 and TRBJ1-2; D unresolved. The length of the CDR3 is 13 residues. With 1 base removed from V and 7 bases from J, the gap between germline ends came to 10 bases. Germline values: CDR1 LGHNA, CDR2 YNFKEQ.